The rows below give T cell receptor beta chains drawn from one sample of a study of blood T cell repertoires in COVID-19. The protocol was immunoSEQ multiplex PCR, while the TCRdb copy is restricted to in-frame clones and leaves out a portion. The profile shows some 130,000 clones, just over 85% of them singletons. Sequencing was performed on PBMCs or T cells enriched from blood (not recorded which). These receptors all stem from a man aged 45-65 years who had recovered from COVID-19. The CDR3 runs from the conserved cysteine through the conserved F or W.

J | V | CDR3
TRBJ1-4 | TRBV5-1 | CASRGGSGYGATNEKLFF
TRBJ2-3 | TRBV7-3 | CASSSVGTSTDTQYF
TRBJ2-7 | TRBV23-1 | CASSQSAGTGVSYEQYF
TRBJ2-7 | TRBV5-1 | CASSTDRGLSEQYF
TRBJ1-3 | TRBV10-1 | CATLGPGTNHYSGNTIYF
TRBJ1-1 | TRBV28 | CASCRDRADAEAFF
TRBJ2-7 | TRBV28 | CASSSGSGRARFEQYF
TRBJ1-1 | TRBV27 | CASSNTRRRTMNTEAFF
TRBJ1-5 | TRBV19 | CASSPTIQGNQPQHF
TRBJ2-2 | TRBV24-1 | CATRRVGGGELFF
TRBJ1-2 | TRBV5-1 | CASRSGGGYGYTF
TRBJ1-2 | TRBV15 | CATSRALGGLPYGYTF
TRBJ2-7 | TRBV3-1/TRBV3-2 | CASSQAPSGAYEQYF
TRBJ2-1 | TRBV30 | CAWTPRTAYNEQFF
TRBJ2-1 | TRBV5-4 | CASSPADYQAYNDQFF
TRBJ2-3 | TRBV7-2 | CASSSWGERVSTDTQYF
TRBJ2-3 | TRBV25-1 | CASAVRASGGAVADTQYF
TRBJ1-2 | TRBV18 | CASSPSQGASYGYTF
TRBJ1-2 | TRBV5-4 | CASSLDRGYGYTF
TRBJ1-2 | TRBV14 | CASSPRANYGYTF
TRBJ1-5 | TRBV19 | CASSIVDNQPQHF
TRBJ2-3 | TRBV9 | CASSSGLAPDTQYF
TRBJ2-5 | TRBV7-9 | CASSLSQGNQETQYF
TRBJ2-7 | TRBV5-4 | CASSSYRGDYEQYF
TRBJ2-1 | TRBV4-1 | CASSQETSGRSYNEQFF
TRBJ2-1 | TRBV2 | CASSVSGREGEQFF
TRBJ1-3 | TRBV5-1 | CASSQNTVPLVGDSGNTIYF
TRBJ2-1 | TRBV7-9 | CASRTTYNEQFF